A single T cell receptor (beta chain) is shown here with its context. Its antigen is still unknown. With 60 Vbeta and 13 Jbeta primers, the PCR was carried out. Assay used: immunoSEQ multiplex PCR; TCRdb lists only in-frame clones, some missing. Recorded for this sample: about 79,000 clones. At collection, donors were nominally healthy, but unrecorded immune exposures were probable. This sample stems from a study of cytomegalovirus exposure and HLA in healthy donors. Study-wide points: Clonal expansion, a later analysis showed, was greater in HLA-associated TCR beta chains than in equally common others. An observed cluster of highly shared sequence variants was recorded as a likely sequencing artifact.

V trimming: 0 bases; J trimming: 8 bases; junction bases outside the gene matches: 6. The CDR3 length is 15 residues. The germline V gene encodes CDR1 SGDLS and CDR2 YYNGEE. The clonotype was recovered from a man aged 30 to 39 in good health and CMV-seronegative. V and J are TRBV9 and TRBJ1-2, with TRBD1 matching 11 bases. The sample comprised PBMCs. In DNA form, the CDR3 reads TGTGCCAGCAGCGTAGGCGGGACAGGGGGAGAAGGCTACACCTTC. It yields the protein CASSVGGTGGEGYTF.